The 28 T cell receptor beta chains listed next were all sequenced from one sample in a study of shared clonotypes between healthy human individuals. Assay used: immunoSEQ multiplex PCR; TCRdb lists only in-frame clones, some missing. The data show around 750,000 clones, roughly 70% seen once. The sample consisted of memory CD4+ T cells sorted from blood. Sample subset: CD45RA-negative fraction. The receptors were gathered from a woman between 25 and 40 years old in good health.

This clone occurred once. This sequence joins TRBV5-1 and TRBJ2-1; D ambiguous. The V and J ends lost 0 bases and 5 bases respectively, with 9 bases between them. CDR1 is SGHRS, CDR2 YFSETQ, per germline. This CDR3 has 14 residues. CDR3 sequence reads: CASSLASEHNEQFF. The CDR3 region has the DNA TGCGCCAGCAGCTTGGCTTCAGAGCACAATGAGCAGTTCTTC.

This chain joins TRBV9 and TRBJ2-7, with TRBD2 identical over 7 bases. Germline assignment: CDR1 SGDLS and CDR2 YYNGEE. With V trimmed by 4 bases and J by 1 base, 8 bases remained unmatched. This CDR3 region has 15 residues. Here the CDR3 DNA reads TGTGCCAGCAGCCCCCCCGGACTAGGTTCCTACGAGCAGTACTTC. Protein: CASSPPGLGSYEQYF.

This clone was recorded only once. This rearrangement joins TRBV10-3 to TRBJ2-7; perhaps TRBD2 as D (6 bases). Trimming pared 6 bases from V and 2 bases from J, leaving 11 bases between. The CDR3 has 13 amino acids. CDR1 ENHRY and CDR2 SYGVKD come from the germline V gene. The CDR3 DNA sequence: TGTGCCATCAGCGTAGCGGCGACCTACGAGCAGTACTTC. Protein sequence: CAISVAATYEQYF.

In its sample, this clone was seen a few times. The rearrangement uses TRBV25-1 and TRBJ2-1, with D tentatively TRBD2 (5 bases). The V gene's germline CDR1 is MGHDK and CDR2 SYGVNS. The CDR3 runs 13 residues. V was clipped by 4 bases and J by 10 bases, with 14 bases between them. DNA of the CDR3: TGTGCCAGCAGTGGGGGATTTAGCGTAGAGCAGTTCTTC. It codes for CASSGGFSVEQFF.

The CDR3 nucleotides are TGTGCCAGCTCACCAGCGGGACAGGGAGGGTCGGGTGAGCAGTTCTTC. It specifies CASSPAGQGGSGEQFF. The chain uses TRBV18 and TRBJ2-1; 9 nucleotides match TRBD1. The CDR3 length is 16 residues. From germline, CDR1 is KGHSH and CDR2 LQKENI. The V and J ends lost 2 bases and 9 bases, in that order; junction bases with no gene match: 11.

The chain has TRBV11-2 and TRBJ1-4; perhaps TRBD1 as D (5 bases). Germline V CDR1 and CDR2: SGHAT, FQNNGV. The CDR3 loop spans 14 amino acids. Trimming took off 5 bases at V and 12 bases at J, with 19 bases between the two ends. The CDR3 loop is CASSRGLSVGELFF. The CDR3 bases are TGTGCCAGCAGCAGGGGCCTCTCGGTGGGGGAACTGTTTTTT.

V gene TRBV29-1 combines with J gene TRBJ1-2; 9 positions agree with TRBD1. Germline lookup yields CDR1 SQVTM and CDR2 ANQGSEA. The V gene end was trimmed by 7 bases and the J gene end by 8 bases; junction bases not matched to a gene: 20. This CDR3 is 16 amino acids long. This CDR3 reads CSATEGPGQGFWGYTF. In DNA, the CDR3 is TGCAGCGCTACCGAAGGGCCAGGACAGGGGTTTTGGGGCTACACCTTC. The whole variable domain, remainder taken from reference TRBV29-1 and TRBJ1-2, is SAVISQKPSRDICQRGTSLTIQCQVDSQVTMMFWYRQQPGQSLTLIATANQGSEATYESGFVIDKFPISRPNLTFSTLTVSNMSPEDSSIYLCSATEGPGQGFWGYTFGSGTRLTVV.

The count of this clone is one. The V and J genes are TRBV10-1 and TRBJ2-7; 7 bases agree with TRBD2. The length of the CDR3 is 13 residues. The germline gives CDR1 WNHNN, CDR2 SYGVQD (reference sequence). The V gene end was trimmed by 3 bases and the J gene end by 5 bases; junction bases not matched to a gene: 4. The CDR3 DNA is TGCGCCAGCAGTGAAGCGAGCGGGGACGAGCAGTACTTC. It specifies CASSEASGDEQYF.

This clone was counted only a few times. The chain uses TRBV30 and TRBJ2-7; D might be TRBD2 (5 bases). Germline-derived CDR1 and CDR2 are GTSNPN and SVGIG (reference sequence). This CDR3 has 11 amino acids. V lost 2 bases, J lost 6 bases, and 8 bases lay in between. The chain's CDR3 is CAWSQTSEQYF. The CDR3 nucleotides are TGTGCCTGGAGTCAAACTAGCGAGCAGTACTTC.

This chain joins TRBV5-1 and TRBJ2-2, with 15 bases that match TRBD2. Trimming took 4 bases from V and 5 from J; bases not matched to a gene: 9. This CDR3 spans 18 amino acids. Per the germline V gene, CDR1 is SGHRS and CDR2 is YFSETQ. Written as DNA, the CDR3 is TGCGCCAGCAGCATAGGGACTAGCGGGAGGAGAAGGACCGGGGAGCTGTTTTTT. As protein: CASSIGTSGRRRTGELFF.

The V and J genes are TRBV9 and TRBJ2-3; either TRBD1 or TRBD2 may fit D (6 bases each). The V gene lost 4 bases and the J gene lost 3 bases, with 18 bases spanning the gap. The CDR3 spans 16 residues. Germline CDR1 is SGDLS and CDR2 is YYNGEE. CDR3 region: CASSTQGEGGTDTQYF. The CDR3 nucleotides read TGTGCCAGCAGCACCCAAGGCGAGGGGGGTACAGATACGCAGTATTTT.

J is TRBJ2-2 and V is TRBV7-7; 9 bases are a match to TRBD1. The CDR3 has 16 residues. Germline lookup yields CDR1 SSHAT and CDR2 FNYEAQ (reference sequence). V shed 5 bases and J 4 bases; nucleotides not matched to a gene: 8. The CDR3 nucleotides read TGTGCCAGCAGCGACACAGGGGGCTACGGCACCGGGGAGCTGTTTTTT. This encodes CASSDTGGYGTGELFF.

The CDR3 DNA reads TGTGCCAGCAGTTACCTGGGGCGGTCCTACAATGAGCAGTTCTTC. This sequence encodes CASSYLGRSYNEQFF. This chain links TRBV6-5 with TRBJ2-1, with a tentative D call TRBD1 (5 bases). V lost 2 bases and J lost 1, with 9 bases in between. Germline CDR1 is MNHEY and CDR2 is SVGAGI. The length of the CDR3 is 15 residues.

This rearrangement joins TRBV9 to TRBJ2-5; 9 nucleotides align to TRBD1. After removal of 3 bases from V and 3 bases from J, the junction contained 0 bases not matched to a gene. CDR1 and CDR2 (germline): SGDLS, YYNGEE. CDR3 length: 13 residues. This CDR3 is CASSGDREETQYF. The CDR3 DNA reads as TGTGCCAGCAGCGGGGACAGGGAAGAGACCCAGTACTTC.

CDR3 sequence (DNA): TGTGCCAGCAGCTTGGGGACACAACCCAGTAGTGGCTACACCTTC. Its translation: CASSLGTQPSSGYTF. V gene TRBV7-2 combines with J gene TRBJ1-2, with D perhaps TRBD1 (6 bases). Germline V gives CDR1 SGHTA, CDR2 FQGNSA. This CDR3 is built from 15 residues. Trimming removed 3 bases at V and 7 bases at J, with 18 bases between.

The genes are TRBV5-1 and TRBJ1-2, with D tentatively TRBD1 (5 bases). The CDR3 contains 15 residues. V lost 7 bases, J lost 0 bases, and 16 bases lay in between. The germline gives CDR1 SGHRS, CDR2 YFSETQ. The CDR3 nucleotides read TGCGCCAGCGGCGGGGGGACTTCCGCTAACTATGGCTACACCTTC. Translation: CASGGGTSANYGYTF.

The CDR3 here is CASSLVKGSPGNTIYF. In DNA, the CDR3 is TGTGCCAGCAGCTTAGTTAAAGGGTCTCCTGGAAACACCATATATTTT. The chain carries TRBV7-9 and TRBJ1-3; D uncertain. The germline V and J ends were trimmed by 1 base and 2 bases, with 12 bases remaining between them. The length of the CDR3 is 16 residues. The germline V gene has CDR1 SEHNR and CDR2 FQNEAQ (reference sequence).

The chain has TRBV4-1 and TRBJ2-2; TRBD1 might be the D (6 bases). The V end lost 3 bases, the J end lost 0 bases, and 14 bases lay between the germline ends. Germline V CDR1 and CDR2: MGHRA, YSYEKL. This CDR3 is 17 amino acids long. The CDR3 loop is CASSQVTGTTNTGELFF. CDR3 DNA sequence: TGCGCCAGCAGCCAGGTTACCGGGACAACGAACACCGGGGAGCTGTTTTTT.

The chain couples TRBV27 to TRBJ2-1; D perhaps matches TRBD2 (6 bases). CDR1 is MNHEY and CDR2 is SMNVEV in the germline V gene (reference sequence). This CDR3 region has 12 residues. V was cut by 8 bases and J by 7 bases, with 12 bases left in between. CDR3: CASWRVRNEQFF. The CDR3 nucleotides are TGTGCCAGCTGGAGGGTTAGGAATGAGCAGTTCTTC.

The chain has TRBV7-3 and TRBJ1-5; D not resolved. Germline CDR1 and CDR2: SGHTA and FQGTGA. CDR3 size: 16 residues. With 1 base removed from V and 3 bases from J, the gap between germline ends came to 13 bases. In DNA form, the CDR3 reads TGTGCCAGCAGCTTAATGGGAGACAATCACAATCAGCCCCAGCATTTT. Its protein product is CASSLMGDNHNQPQHF.

The J gene is TRBJ1-2, the V gene TRBV20-1; D is unclear. Per the germline V gene, CDR1 is DFQATT and CDR2 is SNEGSKA (reference sequence). The CDR3 consists of 10 residues. CDR3 sequence (DNA): TGCATTTGGGGAGGATATGGCTACACCTTC. Amino acids: CIWGGYGYTF.

As for this clone: The same CDR3 arises from other DNA sequences in this sample as well. The chain carries TRBV4-2 and TRBJ1-2; 7 bases agree with TRBD1. The CDR3 covers 13 residues. V gave up 4 bases and J gave up 3 bases; unmatched junction bases: 2. Germline V lookup: CDR1 LGHNA, CDR2 YNFKEQ. The CDR3 sequence: CASSRGQDYGYTF. The CDR3 DNA is TGTGCCAGCAGCCGAGGACAGGACTATGGCTACACCTTC.

V and J are TRBV7-3 and TRBJ1-1, with D uncertain. Trimming cost V 5 bases and J 3 bases, with 10 bases left between them. Per germline, CDR1 SGHTA and CDR2 FQGTGA. CDR3 length: 13 amino acids. The CDR3 DNA is TGTGCCAGCAGCCGGCAGGCTGACACTGAAGCTTTCTTT. Protein: CASSRQADTEAFF.

The V call is TRBV18, the J call TRBJ2-7; 8 bases map to TRBD1. This CDR3 comprises 14 residues. CDR1 and CDR2 (germline): KGHSH, LQKENI. Trimming removed 5 bases from V and 6 bases from J; junction bases left unmatched: 9. This CDR3 is CASSERDRISEQYF. The CDR3 DNA follows: TGTGCCAGCTCAGAAAGGGACAGGATTTCCGAGCAGTACTTC. Drawing the rest from reference TRBV18 and TRBJ2-7, the complete variable domain is NAGVMQNPRHLVRRRGQEARLRCSPMKGHSHVYWYRQLPEEGLKFMVYLQKENIIDESGMPKERFSAEFPKEGPSILRIQQVVRGDSAAYFCASSERDRISEQYFGPGTRLTVT.

Worth noting for this clone: This clone may be a read error of a much larger clone one base away. The same CDR3 is also encoded by other DNA sequences in this sample. The chain carries TRBV4-1 and TRBJ1-5; unclear D gene. The V gene lost 3 bases and the J gene lost 8 bases, with 11 bases spanning the gap. Germline CDR1 reads MGHRA; CDR2 reads YSYEKL. CDR3 length equals 13 residues. The CDR3 DNA sequence: TGCGCCAGCAGCCACAAGCCCCTAGAGCCCCAGCATTTT. Protein sequence: CASSHKPLEPQHF.

J is TRBJ1-4 and V is TRBV7-6, with D maybe TRBD1 (5 bases). Germline CDR1 and CDR2: SGHVS and FNYEAQ. Trimming cost V 1 base and J 3 bases, with 12 bases left between them. The CDR3 runs 16 residues. For the CDR3, the DNA is TGTGCCAGCAGCTTAGGGAGCCAGGGCGCTAATGAAAAACTGTTTTTT. This translates into CASSLGSQGANEKLFF.

This chain connects TRBV6-6 to TRBJ1-4, with D tentatively TRBD1 (5 bases). Trimming removed 5 bases at V and 4 bases at J, with 14 bases between. Germline assignment: CDR1 MNHNY and CDR2 SVGAGI (reference sequence). The CDR3 runs 15 residues. The CDR3 loop reads CASSASRGVNEKLFF. The CDR3 DNA is TGTGCCAGCAGTGCTTCCCGGGGCGTTAATGAAAAACTGTTTTTT.

This clone was counted between two and nine times. The V call is TRBV5-4, the J call TRBJ1-1, with no clear D. This CDR3 contains 15 residues. Germline CDR1 is SGHNT and CDR2 is YYREEE (reference sequence). V was trimmed by 4 bases and J by 8 bases, leaving 21 bases between them. CDR3 nucleotides: TGTGCCAGCAGCCAAGATGGTCCCATAAGATCCGAAGCTTTCTTT. Translated, it gives CASSQDGPIRSEAFF.